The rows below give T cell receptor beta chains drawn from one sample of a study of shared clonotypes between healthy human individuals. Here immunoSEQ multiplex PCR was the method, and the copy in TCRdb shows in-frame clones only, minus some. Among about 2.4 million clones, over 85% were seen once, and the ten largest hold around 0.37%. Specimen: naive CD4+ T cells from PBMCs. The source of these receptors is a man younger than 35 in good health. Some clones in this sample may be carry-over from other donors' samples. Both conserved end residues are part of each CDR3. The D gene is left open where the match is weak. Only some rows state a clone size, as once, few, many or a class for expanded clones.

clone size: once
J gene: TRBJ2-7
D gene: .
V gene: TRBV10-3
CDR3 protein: CAISDSQGFTYEQYF
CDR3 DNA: TGTGCCATCAGTGATAGCCAGGGGTTTACCTACGAGCAGTACTTC

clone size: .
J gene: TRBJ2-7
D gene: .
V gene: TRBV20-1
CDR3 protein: CSAHRVYEQYF
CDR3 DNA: TGCAGTGCTCACAGGGTCTACGAGCAGTACTTC

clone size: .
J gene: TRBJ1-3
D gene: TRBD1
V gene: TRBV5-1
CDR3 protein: CASSGQGARGNTIYF
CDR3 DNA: TGCGCCAGCAGTGGACAGGGGGCGCGAGGAAACACCATATATTTT

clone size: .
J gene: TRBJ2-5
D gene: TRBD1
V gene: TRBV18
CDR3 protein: CASSPTGGEETQYF
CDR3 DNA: TGTGCCAGCTCGCCGACAGGGGGCGAGGAGACCCAGTACTTC

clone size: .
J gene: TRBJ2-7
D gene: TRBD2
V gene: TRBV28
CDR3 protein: CASSSLLSSGSQREQYF
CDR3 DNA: TGTGCCAGCAGTTCCCTTCTGTCTAGCGGGAGTCAGCGCGAGCAGTACTTC

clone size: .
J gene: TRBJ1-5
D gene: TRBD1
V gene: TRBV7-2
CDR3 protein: CASSLLGQGNQPQHF
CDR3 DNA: TGTGCCAGCAGTCTACTCGGACAGGGCAATCAGCCCCAGCATTTT

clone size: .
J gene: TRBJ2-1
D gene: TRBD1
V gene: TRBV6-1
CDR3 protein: CASSEGDSTYNEQFF
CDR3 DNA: TGTGCCAGCAGTGAAGGGGACAGTACCTACAATGAGCAGTTCTTC

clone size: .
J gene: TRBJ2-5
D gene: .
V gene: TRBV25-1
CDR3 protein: CASSTTGDGRLNQETQYF
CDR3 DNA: TGTGCCAGCAGTACCACGGGGGACGGGAGATTAAACCAAGAGACCCAGTACTTC

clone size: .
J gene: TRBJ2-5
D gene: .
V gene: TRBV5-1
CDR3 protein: CASRREWETQYF
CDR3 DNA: TGCGCCAGCAGGCGCGAGTGGGAGACCCAGTACTTC

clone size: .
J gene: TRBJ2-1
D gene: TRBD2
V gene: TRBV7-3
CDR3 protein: CASSLGLAMNEQFF
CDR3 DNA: TGTGCCAGCAGCTTGGGACTAGCGATGAATGAGCAGTTCTTC

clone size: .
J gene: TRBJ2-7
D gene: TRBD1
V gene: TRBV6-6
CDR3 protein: CASTPTQGQSARYF
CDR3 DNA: TGTGCCAGCACTCCCACCCAGGGACAGTCAGCTAGGTACTTC

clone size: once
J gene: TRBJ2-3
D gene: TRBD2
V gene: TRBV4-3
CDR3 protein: CASSQDPSGRADTQYF
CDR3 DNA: TGCGCCAGCAGCCAAGATCCTAGCGGGAGGGCAGATACGCAGTATTTT

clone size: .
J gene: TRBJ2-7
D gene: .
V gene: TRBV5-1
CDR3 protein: CASSLFGQSSYEQYF
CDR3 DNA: TGCGCCAGCAGCTTGTTCGGACAGAGCTCCTACGAGCAGTACTTC

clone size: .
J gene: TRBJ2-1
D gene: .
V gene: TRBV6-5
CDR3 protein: CASSYSRSFGRQFF
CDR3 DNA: TGTGCCAGCAGTTACTCGAGAAGTTTCGGACGGCAGTTCTTC

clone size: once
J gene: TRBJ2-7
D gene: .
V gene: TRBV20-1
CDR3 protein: CSASRLLEQYF
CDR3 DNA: TGCAGTGCTAGCCGACTCCTCGAGCAGTACTTC

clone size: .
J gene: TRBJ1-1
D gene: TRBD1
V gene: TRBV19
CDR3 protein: CASSRSGTGTEAFF
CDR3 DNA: TGTGCCAGTAGCCGATCCGGGACAGGCACTGAAGCTTTCTTT